This entry lists 18 T cell receptor beta chains sequenced from one sample in a study of naive and memory T cell subsets (dated by TCRdb to 2016 to 2017). Library prep was done by UMI-ligation and nested PCR. Sequenced on an Illumina MiSeq. To cover both TRBC1 and TRBC2, the beta constant-region primer consisted of an equimolar mix of two oligonucleotides. The ligated cDNA went through four rounds of PCR with nested alpha and beta constant-region primers together with the SP2 primer. TCRdb trimmed the raw reads at Q25, called clones with MiXCR and kept productive beta chains. Each entry merges the rows of one CDR3 protein and shows their most common DNA and genes. This sample holds more than 100,000 distinct CDR3 sequences; 30% to 45% were observed only once. 0.75% to 1% of the sample comes from the top ten. Specimen: central memory CD4+ T cells from blood. This sample's cell subset or site label indicates: central memory, CD45RA- CD27+. Receptors originate from a human donor in good health.

The table lists this clonotype with a few counts. This chain joins TRBV6-5 and TRBJ1-6; no definite D call. This CDR3 comprises 17 residues. V lost 2 bases, J lost 7 bases, and 18 bases lay in between. Germline assignment: CDR1 MNHEY and CDR2 SVGAGI. The CDR3 coding sequence is TGTGCCAGCAGTTACGTTGGATTAAGGTCACCAAATTCACCCCTCCACTTT. Amino acids: CASSYVGLRSPNSPLHF.

The chain joins TRBV6-1 to TRBJ2-7; unclear D gene. This CDR3 spans 15 amino acids. Germline lookup yields CDR1 MNHNS and CDR2 SASEGT. The V and J ends lost 7 bases and 3 bases respectively, with 19 bases between them. Here the CDR3 DNA reads TGTGCCAGCACCAAGTTCCGTGGGCCTTTCTACGAGCAGTACTTC. Protein: CASTKFRGPFYEQYF.

The CDR3 is CSATRQAWNTGELFF. The CDR3 region has the DNA TGCAGTGCTACCCGACAGGCGTGGAACACCGGGGAGCTGTTTTTT. V is TRBV20-1 and J is TRBJ2-2, with D tentatively TRBD1 (6 bases). This CDR3 comprises 15 residues. Germline values: CDR1 DFQATT, CDR2 SNEGSKA (reference sequence). With 4 bases removed from V and 1 base from J, the gap between germline ends came to 13 bases.

In its sample, this clonotype was seen a few times. This chain joins TRBV5-1 and TRBJ1-2, with 8 bases that match TRBD1. J lost 4 bases, V lost 0 bases, and 2 bases had no gene match. The CDR3 consists of 14 residues. Germline assignment: CDR1 SGHRS and CDR2 YFSETQ. In DNA form, the CDR3 reads TGCGCCAGCAGCTTGGCCGACAGGGGCTATGGCTACACCTTC. As protein: CASSLADRGYGYTF.

This clonotype was observed a few times. The J gene is TRBJ2-7, the V gene TRBV20-1; 7 nucleotides align to TRBD1. The CDR3 sequence is 14 residues long. The germline gives CDR1 DFQATT, CDR2 SNEGSKA (reference sequence). The V and J ends lost 2 bases and 3 bases, in that order; junction bases with no gene match: 7. As DNA, the CDR3 is TGCAGTGCTAGACTCGACAGGGCGAGCTACGAGCAGTACTTC. It codes for CSARLDRASYEQYF.

V gene TRBV6-1 combines with J gene TRBJ2-1; D possibly corresponds to TRBD1 (6 bases). The CDR3 consists of 14 residues. The V end lost 6 bases, the J end lost 4 bases, and 13 bases lay between the germline ends. Germline V gene data show CDR1 as MNHNS and CDR2 as SASEGT. CDR3 in amino acids: CASRNTRGYNEQFF. The DNA of the CDR3 is TGTGCCAGCAGAAACACTAGGGGGTACAATGAGCAGTTCTTC.

This clonotype was counted at least ten times. The chain uses TRBV6-6 and TRBJ2-7, with a tentative D call TRBD2 (5 bases). The germline V gene encodes CDR1 MNHNY and CDR2 SVGAGI (reference sequence). V dropped 5 bases and J dropped 4 bases, with 12 bases sitting between them. The CDR3 consists of 13 residues. CDR3 DNA: TGTGCCAGCAGTCAAGACTACCGGTACGAGCAGTACTTC. This sequence encodes CASSQDYRYEQYF.

This clonotype was detected only a few times. J is TRBJ2-7 and V is TRBV12-3 or TRBV12-4; tentatively, D is TRBD2 (6 bases). The length of the CDR3 is 14 residues. The V and J ends lost 3 bases and 3 bases respectively, with 12 bases between them. The CDR3 region is CASSFGGNSYEQYF. The CDR3 DNA sequence: TGTGCCAGCAGTTTTGGCGGGAATAGCTACGAGCAGTACTTC.

This clonotype appeared a few times. Written as DNA, the CDR3 is TGTGCCAGCAGTTCCATTAGCGGAAGCTCCTACAATGAGCAGTTCTTC. Translated, it gives CASSSISGSSYNEQFF. This sequence joins TRBV27 and TRBJ2-1, with D tentatively TRBD2 (6 bases). Germline V gives CDR1 MNHEY, CDR2 SMNVEV (reference sequence). With 4 bases removed from V and 0 bases from J, the gap between germline ends came to 13 bases. This CDR3 spans 16 amino acids.

This clonotype was found many times. J is TRBJ1-1 and V is TRBV29-1; TRBD1 agrees at 7 bases. The CDR3 spans 13 residues. The germline V gene encodes CDR1 SQVTM and CDR2 ANQGSEA. The ends lost 5 bases at V and 1 base at J; junction bases unmatched: 4. The CDR3 here is CSVWTGTNTEAFF. The CDR3, as DNA: TGCAGCGTTTGGACAGGAACGAACACTGAAGCTTTCTTT.

CDR3 in amino acids: CASSQGLPGGSTNIQYF. Here the CDR3 DNA reads TGCGCCAGCAGCCAAGGCTTACCCGGTGGGAGTACAAACATTCAGTACTTC. This chain uses TRBV4-3 with TRBJ2-4; weak D call: TRBD2 (5 bases). The V and J ends lost 1 base and 6 bases respectively, with 19 bases between them. This CDR3 region has 17 residues. Looked up from germline, CDR1 is LGHNA and CDR2 is YSLEER.

CDR3 sequence (DNA): TGCGCCAGCAGCCAAACCACCGGGGCTTACACAGATACGCAGTATTTT. Translated: CASSQTTGAYTDTQYF. The V call is TRBV4-3, the J call TRBJ2-3; the D gene could be TRBD1 or TRBD2 (5 bases each). V lost 2 bases and J lost 2, with 14 bases in between. Per germline, CDR1 LGHNA and CDR2 YSLEER. The CDR3 is made up of 16 amino acids.

This clonotype has just a few counts. The chain recombines TRBV6-5 with TRBJ2-3, with 9 bases identical to TRBD2. Germline CDR1 and CDR2: MNHEY and SVGAGI. The CDR3 runs to 17 residues. Trimming removed 5 bases from V and 3 bases from J; junction bases left unmatched: 12. The CDR3 sequence: CASSPRVAGDGTDTQYF. The CDR3 DNA sequence: TGTGCCAGCAGTCCCCGGGTAGCGGGAGATGGTACAGATACGCAGTATTTT.

This clonotype was seen a few times. V usage is TRBV6-6 and J usage is TRBJ2-7, with a weak D call TRBD2 (7 bases). The CDR3 spans 15 residues. Deletions cut 5 bases from V and 4 bases from J, with 18 bases between. CDR1 and CDR2 (germline): MNHNY, SVGAGI (reference sequence). CDR3 nucleotide sequence: TGTGCCAGCAGTGACGGGGGGCAGCCACCTTACGAGCAGTACTTC. It yields the protein CASSDGGQPPYEQYF.

This clonotype has more than one count but fewer than ten. The chain links TRBV12-5 to TRBJ2-7; TRBD2 matches 7 bases. With 5 bases clipped from V and 2 bases from J, the junction kept 6 bases outside the gene matches. This CDR3 contains 14 residues. CDR1 is LGHNT, CDR2 FRNRAP, per germline. CDR3 loop: CASGPQTSTYEQYF. As DNA, the CDR3 is TGTGCTAGTGGTCCCCAGACTAGCACCTACGAGCAGTACTTC.

This clonotype has a count of ten or more. The rearrangement joins TRBV20-1 to TRBJ2-3, with D perhaps matching TRBD2 (6 bases). V dropped 5 bases and J dropped 1 base, with 16 bases sitting between them. The CDR3 totals 15 residues. Germline loops: CDR1 DFQATT, CDR2 SNEGSKA (reference sequence). The CDR3 reads CSAHGLLPRTDTQYF. DNA of the CDR3: TGCAGTGCTCACGGACTACTTCCACGCACAGATACGCAGTATTTT.

This clonotype was counted between two and nine times. The gene calls are TRBV5-1 and TRBJ2-5; D not certain. Trimming removed 1 base from V and 1 base from J, with 11 bases in between. Germline assignment: CDR1 SGHRS and CDR2 YFSETQ. The CDR3 spans 15 residues. This CDR3 is CASSLKGNLQETQYF. The CDR3 DNA is TGCGCCAGCAGCTTGAAAGGAAACCTCCAAGAGACCCAGTACTTC.

Only one count was recorded for this clonotype. V and J are TRBV20-1 and TRBJ2-1, with D tentatively TRBD1 or TRBD2 (5 bases each). There are 14 residues in the CDR3. Trimming took 0 bases from V and 8 from J, leaving 14 bases between them. Per the germline V gene, CDR1 is DFQATT and CDR2 is SNEGSKA (reference sequence). CDR3: CSARDGAKIYEQFF. Here the CDR3 DNA reads TGCAGTGCTAGAGACGGGGCTAAAATCTATGAGCAGTTCTTC.